This T cell receptor (beta chain) came from a study of response to subunit inactivated influenza vaccine. Comment on this clonotype: What it binds is not known.

Germline assignment: CDR1 SGDLS and CDR2 YYNGEE. This CDR3 has 14 residues. The V and J ends lost 0 bases and 2 bases respectively, with 9 bases between them. TCRdb reprocessed the RT-PCR reads via MiXCR and lists one record per CDR3 protein. The sample has around 520,000 distinct CDR3 sequences, about 11% seen once; the top ten hold roughly 10%. Overall study results and limits: Authors suggested seasonal influenza vaccinations each recruit few new T cells.

This receptor was identified in a man aged 45-60 years who received an inactivated influenza vaccine. The specimen comprised PBMCs from blood, sampled on the day of vaccination. This chain joins TRBV9 and TRBJ2-7; a possible D gene is TRBD1 (5 bases). The CDR3 bases are TGTGCCAGCAGCGTAGGGGGCAGGGCCTACGAGCAGTACTTC. Translation: CASSVGGRAYEQYF.